A selection of T cell receptor beta chains follows, all from one sample in a study of T cell responses to AZD1222 COVID-19 vaccine. The repertoire was sequenced with immunoSEQ multiplex PCR; TCRdb's copy has only in-frame clones and lacks some. The sample consists of about 140,000 clones, 85% to 95% of them appearing once. The source material was peripheral blood, sampled after recovery from COVID-19. The receptors derive from an adult who had recovered from COVID-19. The CDR3 runs from the conserved cysteine through the conserved F or W. The D gene is left open where the match is weak. Where a row states a size, it is once, few, many or the class of an expanded clone; other rows omit it.

abundance: NA
v_gene: TRBV27
d_gene: NA
j_gene: TRBJ2-3
len: 12
CDR3nt: TGTGCCAGCAGCCAAAATAGGGATACGCAGTATTTT
CDR3aa: CASSQNRDTQYF

abundance: NA
v_gene: TRBV29-1
d_gene: NA
j_gene: TRBJ2-7
len: 12
CDR3nt: TGCAGCGTGGCCGCCGAGGACTACGAGCAGTACTTC
CDR3aa: CSVAAEDYEQYF

abundance: once
v_gene: TRBV9
d_gene: TRBD2
j_gene: TRBJ2-7
len: 15
CDR3nt: TGTGCCAGCAGCCCCCCCGGGACTAGCGGGAACGAGCAGTACTTC
CDR3aa: CASSPPGTSGNEQYF

abundance: once
v_gene: TRBV19
d_gene: TRBD1
j_gene: TRBJ1-5
len: 17
CDR3nt: TGTGCCAGTAGCCGCCATGCCAGGGGGCCCAGCAATCAGCCCCAGCATTTT
CDR3aa: CASSRHARGPSNQPQHF

abundance: NA
v_gene: TRBV11-2
d_gene: NA
j_gene: TRBJ1-1
len: 14
CDR3nt: TGTGCCAGCAGCCTTGGCCCCTGGGACACTGAAGCTTTCTTT
CDR3aa: CASSLGPWDTEAFF

abundance: NA
v_gene: TRBV20-1
d_gene: TRBD2
j_gene: TRBJ2-3
len: 16
CDR3nt: TGCAGTGCTAGTTGGGGACTAGCGGCTAGCACAGATACGCAGTATTTT
CDR3aa: CSASWGLAASTDTQYF

abundance: NA
v_gene: TRBV10-1
d_gene: TRBD1
j_gene: TRBJ1-2
len: 14
CDR3nt: TGCGCCAGCAGTGAGACCCGGACAGGGAACGGCTACACCTTC
CDR3aa: CASSETRTGNGYTF

abundance: NA
v_gene: TRBV7-2
d_gene: NA
j_gene: TRBJ1-2
len: 13
CDR3nt: TGTGCCAGCAGCTTAGGGAACAGGTTGGCCTACACCTTC
CDR3aa: CASSLGNRLAYTF

abundance: NA
v_gene: TRBV10-2
d_gene: TRBD1
j_gene: TRBJ2-2
len: 12
CDR3nt: TGCGCCAGCAGTTGGGGACAGTGGGAGCTGTTTTTT
CDR3aa: CASSWGQWELFF

abundance: NA
v_gene: TRBV29-1
d_gene: NA
j_gene: TRBJ2-7
len: 13
CDR3nt: TGCAGCGTCGCACACAGGGAACCCTACGAGCAGTACTTC
CDR3aa: CSVAHREPYEQYF

abundance: NA
v_gene: TRBV21-1
d_gene: NA
j_gene: TRBJ1-2
len: 15
CDR3nt: TGTGCCAGCAGCAAAGTTTACAGGGAGGCCTATGGCTACACCTTC
CDR3aa: CASSKVYREAYGYTF

abundance: NA
v_gene: TRBV11-2
d_gene: TRBD2
j_gene: TRBJ2-3
len: 15
CDR3nt: TGTGCCAGCAGCTCGACTAGCGGGAGGACAGATACGCAGTATTTT
CDR3aa: CASSSTSGRTDTQYF

abundance: NA
v_gene: TRBV5-8
d_gene: NA
j_gene: TRBJ1-1
len: 11
CDR3nt: TGTGCCAGCAGCCGAAACACTGAAGCTTTCTTT
CDR3aa: CASSRNTEAFF

abundance: once
v_gene: TRBV18
d_gene: TRBD1
j_gene: TRBJ1-5
len: 14
CDR3nt: TGTGCCAGCTCTCCGGGACAGGGGCAGGGGCCCCAGCATTTT
CDR3aa: CASSPGQGQGPQHF

abundance: NA
v_gene: TRBV27
d_gene: NA
j_gene: TRBJ2-2
len: 16
CDR3nt: TGTGCCAGCAGTGCTCTATGGGGGACGAACACCGGGGAGCTGTTTTTT
CDR3aa: CASSALWGTNTGELFF

abundance: once
v_gene: TRBV9
d_gene: TRBD1
j_gene: TRBJ2-7
len: 14
CDR3nt: TGTGCCAGCAGCGTGGGGACAGGGGGCTTGGAACAGTACTTC
CDR3aa: CASSVGTGGLEQYF

abundance: NA
v_gene: TRBV11-2
d_gene: NA
j_gene: TRBJ2-4
len: 14
CDR3nt: TGTGCCAGCAGCAGGCGTTCCGGAGAAAACATTCAGTACTTC
CDR3aa: CASSRRSGENIQYF

abundance: NA
v_gene: TRBV30
d_gene: NA
j_gene: TRBJ2-3
len: 11
CDR3nt: TGTGCCTGGGGGCTAACAGATACGCAGTATTTT
CDR3aa: CAWGLTDTQYF

abundance: once
v_gene: TRBV30
d_gene: NA
j_gene: TRBJ2-1
len: 13
CDR3nt: TGTGCCTGGACGGACAGTGGGGGGACGCGGCAGTTCTTC
CDR3aa: CAWTDSGGTRQFF

abundance: NA
v_gene: TRBV5-1
d_gene: NA
j_gene: TRBJ2-1
len: 16
CDR3nt: TGCGCCAGCAGCTTGGCGGGTTTGCAGGGGAGAAATGAGCAGTTCTTC
CDR3aa: CASSLAGLQGRNEQFF

abundance: NA
v_gene: TRBV5-8
d_gene: NA
j_gene: TRBJ2-7
len: 13
CDR3nt: TGTGCCAGCAGCTTGCAGGGACTCTACGAGCAGTACTTC
CDR3aa: CASSLQGLYEQYF

abundance: NA
v_gene: TRBV30
d_gene: TRBD1
j_gene: TRBJ2-5
len: 13
CDR3nt: TGTGCCTGGAGTGTACGGGACAGGGAGACCCAGTACTTC
CDR3aa: CAWSVRDRETQYF

abundance: NA
v_gene: TRBV30
d_gene: NA
j_gene: TRBJ1-2
len: 11
CDR3nt: TGTGCTGTCGCAGCATTCTATGGCTACACCTTC
CDR3aa: CAVAAFYGYTF

abundance: few
v_gene: TRBV13
d_gene: NA
j_gene: TRBJ1-3
len: 19
CDR3nt: TGTGCCAGCAGCTTAGGCCGGGGCAGACGAATTAGCTCTGGAAACACCATATATTTT
CDR3aa: CASSLGRGRRISSGNTIYF

abundance: NA
v_gene: TRBV29-1
d_gene: NA
j_gene: TRBJ2-1
len: 13
CDR3nt: TGCAGCGTTGAAGGGCGGGACCTTGACGAGCAGTTCTTC
CDR3aa: CSVEGRDLDEQFF

abundance: NA
v_gene: TRBV3-1/TRBV3-2
d_gene: TRBD2
j_gene: TRBJ2-1
len: 16
CDR3nt: TGTGCCAGCAGCCATTGGGCGAGCGGGGTACCCAATGAGCAGTTCTTC
CDR3aa: CASSHWASGVPNEQFF

abundance: NA
v_gene: TRBV30
d_gene: NA
j_gene: TRBJ1-3
len: 13
CDR3nt: TGTGCCTGGAACCCAGGGATTGTCAACACCATATATTTT
CDR3aa: CAWNPGIVNTIYF

abundance: once
v_gene: TRBV11-2
d_gene: TRBD2
j_gene: TRBJ2-3
len: 16
CDR3nt: TGTGCCAGCAGCTTAGGACTAGCGGCTAGCACAGATACGCAGTATTTT
CDR3aa: CASSLGLAASTDTQYF

abundance: NA
v_gene: TRBV2
d_gene: TRBD2
j_gene: TRBJ2-5
len: 13
CDR3nt: TGTGCCAGCAAGGGACTATCGCAAGAGACCCAGTACTTC
CDR3aa: CASKGLSQETQYF

abundance: NA
v_gene: TRBV7-3
d_gene: TRBD2
j_gene: TRBJ2-6
len: 17
CDR3nt: TGTGCCAGCAGCCAATCTAGCGGGAGGACTGGGGCCAACGTCCTGACTTTC
CDR3aa: CASSQSSGRTGANVLTF

abundance: NA
v_gene: TRBV15
d_gene: NA
j_gene: TRBJ2-5
len: 15
CDR3nt: TGTGCCACCAGCAGAGGATACAGGGGAGGGGAGACCCAGTACTTC
CDR3aa: CATSRGYRGGETQYF

abundance: NA
v_gene: TRBV25-1
d_gene: TRBD1
j_gene: TRBJ2-3
len: 13
CDR3nt: TGTGCCAGTACCGGGACAGGGGAAGATACGCAGTATTTT
CDR3aa: CASTGTGEDTQYF

abundance: NA
v_gene: TRBV5-1
d_gene: TRBD2
j_gene: TRBJ2-1
len: 15
CDR3nt: TGCGCCAGCAGCCCTGGGACTAGCGTATACAATGAGCAGTTCTTC
CDR3aa: CASSPGTSVYNEQFF

abundance: NA
v_gene: TRBV11-2
d_gene: NA
j_gene: TRBJ2-1
len: 16
CDR3nt: TGTGCCAGCAGTCTAGGGAACTCAGCCTCCTACAATGAGCAGTTCTTC
CDR3aa: CASSLGNSASYNEQFF

abundance: NA
v_gene: TRBV19
d_gene: TRBD2
j_gene: TRBJ2-7
len: 15
CDR3nt: TGTGCCAGCTCCCCGGAAACTAGCGGGTCCTACGAGCAGTACTTC
CDR3aa: CASSPETSGSYEQYF

abundance: NA
v_gene: TRBV10-1
d_gene: TRBD1
j_gene: TRBJ1-4
len: 15
CDR3nt: TGCGCCAGCAGTGAAGGACAGGGCGGCAATGAAAAACTGTTTTTT
CDR3aa: CASSEGQGGNEKLFF

abundance: once
v_gene: TRBV5-1
d_gene: NA
j_gene: TRBJ1-6
len: 14
CDR3nt: TGCGCCAGCAGCTATCAGGGATATACCTCACCCCTCCACTTT
CDR3aa: CASSYQGYTSPLHF

abundance: NA
v_gene: TRBV7-9
d_gene: NA
j_gene: TRBJ2-5
len: 15
CDR3nt: TGTGCCAGCAGCTTACGGGGATTCGGGGAAGAGACCCAGTACTTC
CDR3aa: CASSLRGFGEETQYF

abundance: NA
v_gene: TRBV5-5
d_gene: NA
j_gene: TRBJ2-7
len: 13
CDR3nt: TGTGCCAGCAGCTTTCAACAGGGTTACGAGCAGTACTTC
CDR3aa: CASSFQQGYEQYF

abundance: NA
v_gene: TRBV29-1
d_gene: NA
j_gene: TRBJ1-1
len: 12
CDR3nt: TGCAGCGTGGGCAGGGAAGGCACTGAAGCTTTCTTT
CDR3aa: CSVGREGTEAFF